This TCR beta chain was retrieved from a study of blood T cell repertoires in COVID-19 (dated by TCRdb to about 2020). The study in broad terms: The collaborator samples originated in the United States, Italy and Spain and spanned the acute and convalescent phases of COVID-19. The samples were drawn from two sources: the first 160 participants of the ongoing ImmuneRACE study, and fewer than 1,500 subjects contributed by 6 global collaborators. HLA class I and class II types, where available, came from metadata supplied by the sample provider rather than from assay-based typing. A freely available public database, intended as a resource for researchers studying the immune response to SARS-CoV-2, is where the repertoires were released. Subjects who had been exposed to COVID-19, were actively infected with it, or had recovered from it provided the deeply sampled blood TCRbeta repertoires that made up the dataset. The material from the prospective study consisted of cDNA or gDNA derived from T cells, B-cell-depleted T cells, or PBMCs. A de-identified subject ID, COVID-19 status, age in years and sex were almost always included in the sample metadata. Paper-wide results and their limitations: How much clinical and demographic metadata was included differed by source and by participant, and the metadata was provided uncurated.

TCRbeta CDR3 regions were amplified from genomic DNA by means of the immunoSEQ Assay, a bias-controlled multiplex PCR. The authors processed their data as follows. The number of nucleated cells in each sample was estimated by amplification of reference gene primers within the assay. To quantify the absolute abundance of each unique TCRbeta CDR3 rearrangement, sequence reads were collapsed and filtered. For each sample, productive Simpson clonality was calculated as the square root of Simpson's diversity index across productive rearrangements. Drawn from immuneACCESS, this table holds only the in-frame rearrangements with V and J called that TCRdb kept. Clones are partly lost; checked studies trace under half to an unresolved V gene and leave the rest unexplained. The V and J calls and clone size come from that table; D and trimming were worked out from the DNA. Recorded for this sample are 350,000 to 550,000 clones; more than 85% of them occurred a single time. The biggest ten clones account for 4% to 5.5% of the sample.

A note on this clone: The specificity of this receptor is unknown. No much larger clone is present one base from it, and per-base qualities are unavailable.

Each collaborating institution followed its own protocols to collect whole blood in K2EDTA tubes. Collaborator samples were shipped for TCRbeta analysis as frozen whole blood, isolated PBMCs, or DNA extracted from either sample type. Its CDR3 holds 15 amino acids, cysteine through phenylalanine. The CDR3 DNA has 45 bases and is translated from base 1. CDR1 and CDR2 were assigned from the germline V gene as MDHEN and SYDVKM. V is clipped by 6 bases and J by 0 bases, and the sequence between their germline boundaries is 9 bases long. In this chain, TRBV28 is recombined with TRBJ2-6; the D gene is unclear. The sequencing sample was made of peripheral blood. This receptor was taken from a woman in her twenties or thirties with acute or convalescent COVID-19. In nucleotide form, the sequence is TGTGCCAGCAGGAGATGGGCCTCTGGGGCCAACGTCCTGACTTTC. Translated, it gives CASRRWASGANVLTF. Supplemented by the reference TRBV28 and TRBJ2-6 proteins around the CDR3, the complete variable domain is DVKVTQSSRYLVKRTGEKVFLECVQDMDHENMFWYRQDPGLGLRLIYFSYDVKMKEKGDIPEGYSVSREKKERFSLILESASTNQTSMYLCASRRWASGANVLTFGAGSRLTVL.